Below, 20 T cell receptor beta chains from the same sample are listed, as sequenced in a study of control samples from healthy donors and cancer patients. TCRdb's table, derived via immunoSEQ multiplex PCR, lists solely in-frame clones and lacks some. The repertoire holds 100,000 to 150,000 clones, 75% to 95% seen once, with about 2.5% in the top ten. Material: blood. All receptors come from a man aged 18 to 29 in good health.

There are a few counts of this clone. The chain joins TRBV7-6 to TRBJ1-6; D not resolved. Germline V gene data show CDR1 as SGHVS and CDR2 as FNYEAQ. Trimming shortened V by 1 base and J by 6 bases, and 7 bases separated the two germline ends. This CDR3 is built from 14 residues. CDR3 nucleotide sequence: TGTGCCAGCAGCTTAGAGTCTCCTAATTCACCCCTCCACTTT. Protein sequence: CASSLESPNSPLHF.

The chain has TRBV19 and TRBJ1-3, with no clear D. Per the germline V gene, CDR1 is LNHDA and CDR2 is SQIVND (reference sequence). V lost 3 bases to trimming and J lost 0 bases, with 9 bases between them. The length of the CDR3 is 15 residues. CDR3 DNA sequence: TGTGCCAGTAGTATTCGACGGTCCTCTGGAAACACCATATATTTT. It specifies CASSIRRSSGNTIYF.

The CDR3 reads CASRTVNTEAFF. CDR3 nucleotides: TGTGCCAGCAGGACGGTGAACACTGAAGCTTTCTTT. The chain recombines TRBV6-5 with TRBJ1-1, with D uncertain. CDR3 size: 12 residues. V was shortened by 6 bases and J by 0 bases, with 5 bases between the two germline ends. CDR1 and CDR2 (germline): MNHEY, SVGAGI.

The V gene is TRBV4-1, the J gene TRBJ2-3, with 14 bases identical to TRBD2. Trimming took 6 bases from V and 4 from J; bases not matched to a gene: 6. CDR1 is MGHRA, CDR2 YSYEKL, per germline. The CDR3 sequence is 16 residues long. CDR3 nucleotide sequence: TGCGCCAGCAGGGGACTAGCGGGAGTTTCGGCAGATACGCAGTATTTT. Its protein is CASRGLAGVSADTQYF.

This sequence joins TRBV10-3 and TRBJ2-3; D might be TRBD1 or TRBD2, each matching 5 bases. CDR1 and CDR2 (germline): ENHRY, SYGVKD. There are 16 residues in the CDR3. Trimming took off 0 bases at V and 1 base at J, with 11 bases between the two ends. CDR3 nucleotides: TGTGCCATCAGTGAGTCGATACTGGGGGGCACAGATACGCAGTATTTT. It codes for CAISESILGGTDTQYF.

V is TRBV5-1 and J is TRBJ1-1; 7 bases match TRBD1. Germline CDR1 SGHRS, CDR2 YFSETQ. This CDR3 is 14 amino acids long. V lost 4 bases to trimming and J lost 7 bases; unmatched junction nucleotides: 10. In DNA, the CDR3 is TGCGCCAGCAGCGCACAGGACAGGACCCTTGAAGCTTTCTTT. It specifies CASSAQDRTLEAFF.

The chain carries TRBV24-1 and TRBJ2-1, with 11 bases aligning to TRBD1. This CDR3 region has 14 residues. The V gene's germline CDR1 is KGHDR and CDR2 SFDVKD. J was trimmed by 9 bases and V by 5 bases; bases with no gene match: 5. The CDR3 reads CATSAGQGAGEQFF. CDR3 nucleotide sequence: TGTGCCACCAGTGCTGGACAGGGGGCTGGTGAGCAGTTCTTC.

DNA for the CDR3: TGTGCCAGCAACGGGGATGGGTACAATGAGCAGTTCTTC. Encoded protein: CASNGDGYNEQFF. The chain uses TRBV9 and TRBJ2-1, with D maybe TRBD2 (5 bases). This CDR3 is built from 13 residues. The germline V gene has CDR1 SGDLS and CDR2 YYNGEE. Trimming shortened V by 6 bases and J by 4 bases, and 11 bases separated the two germline ends.

Here the CDR3 reads CASSVGASKGFF. CDR3 coding DNA: TGTGCCAGCAGCGTAGGAGCGTCGAAGGGGTTCTTC. The V and J genes are TRBV9 and TRBJ2-1; D uncertain. Looked up from germline, CDR1 is SGDLS and CDR2 is YYNGEE. This CDR3 has 12 amino acids. V shed 0 bases and J shed 15 bases, with 13 bases lying between them. Full variable domain (outside the CDR3, taken from reference TRBV9 and TRBJ2-1): DSGVTQTPKHLITATGQRVTLRCSPRSGDLSVYWYQQSLDQGLQFLIQYYNGEERAKGNILERFSAQQFPDLHSELNLSSLELGDSALYFCASSVGASKGFFGPGTRLTVL.

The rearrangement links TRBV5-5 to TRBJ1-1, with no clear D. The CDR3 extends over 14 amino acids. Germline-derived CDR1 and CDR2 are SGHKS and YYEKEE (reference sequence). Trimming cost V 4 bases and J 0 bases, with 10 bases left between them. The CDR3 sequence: CASSRASMNTEAFF. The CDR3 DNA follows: TGTGCCAGCAGCCGCGCCAGCATGAACACTGAAGCTTTCTTT. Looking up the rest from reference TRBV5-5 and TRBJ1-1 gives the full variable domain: DAGVTQSPTHLIKTRGQQVTLRCSPISGHKSVSWYQQVLGQGPQFIFQYYEKEERGRGNFPDRFSARQFPNYSSELNVNALLLGDSALYLCASSRASMNTEAFFGQGTRLTVV.

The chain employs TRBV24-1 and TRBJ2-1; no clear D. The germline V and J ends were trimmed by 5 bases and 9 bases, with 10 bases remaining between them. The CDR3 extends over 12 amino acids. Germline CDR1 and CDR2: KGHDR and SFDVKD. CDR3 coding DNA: TGTGCCACCAGTGGTCCCAATCTTGAGCAGTTCTTC. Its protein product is CATSGPNLEQFF.

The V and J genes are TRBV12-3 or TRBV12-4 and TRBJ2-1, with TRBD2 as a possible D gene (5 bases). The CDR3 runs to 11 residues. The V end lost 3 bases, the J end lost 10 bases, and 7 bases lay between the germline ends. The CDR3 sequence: CASSLGGEQFF. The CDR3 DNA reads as TGTGCCAGCAGTTTGGGCGGGGAGCAGTTCTTC.

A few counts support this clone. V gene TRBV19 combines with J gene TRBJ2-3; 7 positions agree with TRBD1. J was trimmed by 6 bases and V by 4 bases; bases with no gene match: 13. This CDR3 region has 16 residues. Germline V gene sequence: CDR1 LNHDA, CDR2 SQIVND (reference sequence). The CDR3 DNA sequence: TGTGCCAGTAGTAGACAGGGCCAAGCCTTTACGGATACGCAGTATTTT. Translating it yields CASSRQGQAFTDTQYF.

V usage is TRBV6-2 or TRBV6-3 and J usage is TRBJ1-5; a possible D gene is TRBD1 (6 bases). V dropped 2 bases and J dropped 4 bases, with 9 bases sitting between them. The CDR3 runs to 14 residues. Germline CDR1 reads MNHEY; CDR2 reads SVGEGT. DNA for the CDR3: TGTGCCAGCAGTTACCGGGGGCGTAATCAGCCCCAGCATTTT. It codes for CASSYRGRNQPQHF.

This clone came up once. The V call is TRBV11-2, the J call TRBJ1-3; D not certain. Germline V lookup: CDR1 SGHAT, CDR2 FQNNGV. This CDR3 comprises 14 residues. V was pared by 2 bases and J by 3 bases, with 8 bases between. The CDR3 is CASSLSGGGNTIYF. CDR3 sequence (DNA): TGTGCCAGCAGCTTATCAGGAGGTGGAAACACCATATATTTT. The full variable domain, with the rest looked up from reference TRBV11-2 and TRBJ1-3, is EAGVAQSPRYKIIEKRQSVAFWCNPISGHATLYWYQQILGQGPKLLIQFQNNGVVDDSQLPKDRFSAERLKGVDSTLKIQPAKLEDSAVYLCASSLSGGGNTIYFGEGSWLTVV.

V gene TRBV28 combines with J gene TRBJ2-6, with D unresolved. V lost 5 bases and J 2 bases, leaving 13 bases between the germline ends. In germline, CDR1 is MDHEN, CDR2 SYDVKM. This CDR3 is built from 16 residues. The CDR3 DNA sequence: TGTGCCAGCAGTCCCCTTGGCGAGGCTGGGGCCAACGTCCTGACTTTC. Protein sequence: CASSPLGEAGANVLTF.

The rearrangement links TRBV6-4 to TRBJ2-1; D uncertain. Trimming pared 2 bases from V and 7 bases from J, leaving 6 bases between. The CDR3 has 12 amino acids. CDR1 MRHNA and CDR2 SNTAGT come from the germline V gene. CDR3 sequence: CASSDLVNEQFF. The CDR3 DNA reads TGTGCCAGCAGTGACCTTGTGAATGAGCAGTTCTTC.

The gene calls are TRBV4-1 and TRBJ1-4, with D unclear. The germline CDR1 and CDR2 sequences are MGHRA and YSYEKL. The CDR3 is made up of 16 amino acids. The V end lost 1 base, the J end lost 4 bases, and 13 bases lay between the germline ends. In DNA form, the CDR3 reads TGCGCCAGCAGCCAAGGTCATGGGAGAGTTAATGAAAAACTGTTTTTT. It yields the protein CASSQGHGRVNEKLFF.

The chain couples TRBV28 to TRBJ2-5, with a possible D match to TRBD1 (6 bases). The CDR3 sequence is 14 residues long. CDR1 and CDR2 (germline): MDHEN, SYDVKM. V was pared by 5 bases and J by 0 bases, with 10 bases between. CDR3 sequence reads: CASSATGYQETQYF. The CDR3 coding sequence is TGTGCCAGCAGTGCCACAGGGTACCAAGAGACCCAGTACTTC.

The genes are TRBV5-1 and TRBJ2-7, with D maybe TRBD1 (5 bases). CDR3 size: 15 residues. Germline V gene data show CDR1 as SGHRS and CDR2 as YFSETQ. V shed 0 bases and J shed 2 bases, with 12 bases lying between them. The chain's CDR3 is CASSLGRQITYEQYF. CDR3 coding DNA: TGCGCCAGCAGCTTGGGCAGACAGATCACCTACGAGCAGTACTTC.